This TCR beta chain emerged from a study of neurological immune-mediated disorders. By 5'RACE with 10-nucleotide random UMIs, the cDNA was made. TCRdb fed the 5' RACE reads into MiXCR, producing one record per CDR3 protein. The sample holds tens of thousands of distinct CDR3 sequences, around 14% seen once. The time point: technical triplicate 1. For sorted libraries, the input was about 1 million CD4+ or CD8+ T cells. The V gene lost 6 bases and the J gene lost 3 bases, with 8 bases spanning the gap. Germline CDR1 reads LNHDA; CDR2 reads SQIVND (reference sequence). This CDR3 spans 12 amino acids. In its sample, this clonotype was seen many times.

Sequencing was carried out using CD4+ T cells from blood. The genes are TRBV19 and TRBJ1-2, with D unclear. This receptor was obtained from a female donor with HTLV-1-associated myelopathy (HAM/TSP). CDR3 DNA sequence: TGTGCCAGTAGCCACAGTCACTATGGCTACACCTTC. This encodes CASSHSHYGYTF.